Following are 12 T cell receptor beta chains from one sample sequenced in a study of technical replicates of blood from a few donors. TCRdb keeps only in-frame clones here, not all; method: immunoSEQ multiplex PCR. Seen here are roughly 70,000 clones, approximately 94% observed once, and the top ten hold about 0.35%. Input material: T cells isolated from PBMCs. The receptors come from a human donor in good health.

The CDR3 DNA sequence: TGTGCCTGCCCTTCAAGGGGGAATGGAAACACCATATATTTT. It codes for CACPSRGNGNTIYF. The genes are TRBV30 and TRBJ1-3, with a possible D match to TRBD1 (6 bases). Germline V CDR1 and CDR2: GTSNPN, SVGIG (reference sequence). The CDR3 is 14 residues long. Trimming shortened V by 6 bases and J by 3 bases, and 15 bases separated the two germline ends.

The V call is TRBV28, the J call TRBJ2-7, with a tentative D call TRBD2 (6 bases). From germline, CDR1 is MDHEN and CDR2 SYDVKM. The CDR3 is made up of 13 amino acids. The V and J ends lost 3 bases and 1 base respectively, with 7 bases between them. The CDR3 sequence is CASSLGLSYEQYF. The CDR3 DNA is TGTGCCAGCAGTTTGGGACTGTCCTACGAGCAGTACTTC.

This chain uses TRBV28 with TRBJ1-1; the match to TRBD1 covers 8 bases. Germline CDR1 and CDR2: MDHEN and SYDVKM. The CDR3 runs 13 residues. V trimming: 7 bases; J trimming: 7 bases; junction bases outside the gene matches: 8. CDR3 region: CASTPTGGIEAFF. CDR3 sequence (DNA): TGTGCCAGCACCCCAACAGGGGGTATTGAAGCTTTCTTT.

The chain employs TRBV7-8 and TRBJ1-1; D gene unclear. Germline loops: CDR1 SGHVS, CDR2 FQNEAQ. Trimming cost V 6 bases and J 0 bases, with 8 bases left between them. The CDR3 runs to 13 residues. CDR3 amino acids: CASSPGLNTEAFF. The CDR3 DNA is TGTGCCAGCAGTCCCGGTCTGAACACTGAAGCTTTCTTT. The complete variable domain, with remaining parts taken from reference TRBV7-8 and TRBJ1-1, reads GAGVSQSPRYKVAKRGQDVALRCDPISGHVSLFWYQQALGQGPEFLTYFQNEAQLDKSGLPSDRFFAERPEGSVSTLKIQRTQQEDSAVYLCASSPGLNTEAFFGQGTRLTVV.

The chain links TRBV18 to TRBJ1-3; TRBD1 agrees at 7 bases. The CDR3 spans 16 residues. Germline V gene sequence: CDR1 KGHSH, CDR2 LQKENI. After removal of 3 bases from V and 6 bases from J, the junction contained 11 bases not matched to a gene. The CDR3 DNA reads TGTGCCAGCTCACCGATTGAGGGGGCAGGAGAAAACACCATATATTTT. Amino acids: CASSPIEGAGENTIYF.

V gene TRBV11-2 combines with J gene TRBJ1-1, with D tentatively TRBD1 (5 bases). CDR3 length: 12 amino acids. CDR1 is SGHAT and CDR2 is FQNNGV in the germline V gene. V lost 3 bases, J lost 7 bases, and 9 bases lay in between. The CDR3 is CASSFPGGEAFF. CDR3 sequence (DNA): TGTGCCAGCAGCTTCCCGGGGGGTGAAGCTTTCTTT.

The chain combines TRBV9 with TRBJ2-1; 8 bases line up with TRBD2. The CDR3 contains 16 residues. Germline V CDR1 and CDR2: SGDLS, YYNGEE. Trimming cost V 0 bases and J 5 bases; bases outside gene matches: 7. The CDR3 is CASSVDLAGYNNEQFF. Written as DNA, the CDR3 is TGTGCCAGCAGCGTAGATCTAGCGGGTTACAACAATGAGCAGTTCTTC.

In this sample, this clone turned up once. The gene calls are TRBV19 and TRBJ2-5; D uncertain. CDR1 is LNHDA and CDR2 is SQIVND in the germline V gene (reference sequence). The V end was cut by 5 bases, the J end by 5 bases, with 18 bases between. This CDR3 has 15 amino acids. The CDR3 coding sequence is TGTGCCAGTAGTCAAGTTTCATCCTCGAGGGAGACCCAGTACTTC. It codes for CASSQVSSSRETQYF.

The genes are TRBV18 and TRBJ2-7, with 9 bases lining up with TRBD1. Germline CDR1 is KGHSH and CDR2 is LQKENI. The CDR3 loop spans 15 amino acids. J lost 5 bases, V lost 4 bases, and 9 bases had no gene match. CDR3 amino acids: CASSLSGTGSNEQYF. CDR3 sequence (DNA): TGTGCCAGCTCACTCTCCGGGACAGGGTCGAACGAGCAGTACTTC.

The rearrangement uses TRBV30 and TRBJ1-2; 8 positions match TRBD1. Germline V gene data show CDR1 as GTSNPN and CDR2 as SVGIG (reference sequence). V shed 2 bases, J shed 2 bases, and the junction held 4 bases outside the gene matches. The CDR3 runs to 14 residues. The CDR3 loop is CAWSFNRGNYGYTF. DNA for the CDR3: TGTGCCTGGAGTTTCAACAGGGGGAACTATGGCTACACCTTC.

The chain employs TRBV28 and TRBJ2-7, with 8 bases aligning to TRBD2. The CDR3 totals 14 residues. The germline V gene has CDR1 MDHEN and CDR2 SYDVKM. Unmatched junction bases numbered 5, after V lost 7 bases and J lost 0 bases. The CDR3 DNA reads TGTGCCAGCACCCTTAGCGGGATCTCCTACGAGCAGTACTTC. Translation gives CASTLSGISYEQYF. The full variable domain, in which reference TRBV28 and TRBJ2-7 provide the parts outside the CDR3, is DVKVTQSSRYLVKRTGEKVFLECVQDMDHENMFWYRQDPGLGLRLIYFSYDVKMKEKGDIPEGYSVSREKKERFSLILESASTNQTSMYLCASTLSGISYEQYFGPGTRLTVT.

This chain connects TRBV11-3 to TRBJ2-2, with 7 bases matching TRBD2. Looked up from germline, CDR1 is SGHNT and CDR2 is YENEEA. The CDR3 totals 15 residues. Trimming cost V 1 base and J 4 bases; bases outside gene matches: 3. DNA for the CDR3: TGTGCCAGCAGCTTAGGGACTAGTGGCACCGGGGAGCTGTTTTTT. As protein: CASSLGTSGTGELFF. Full variable domain (outside the CDR3, taken from reference TRBV11-3 and TRBJ2-2): EAGVVQSPRYKIIEKKQPVAFWCNPISGHNTLYWYLQNLGQGPELLIRYENEEAVDDSQLPKDRFSAERLKGVDSTLKIQPAELGDSAVYLCASSLGTSGTGELFFGEGSRLTVL.